The present T cell receptor (beta chain) was sequenced within a study of blood T cell repertoires in COVID-19. Study background: Donors in the United States, Italy and Spain gave samples during acute or convalescent COVID-19. Sources were T cells, B-cell-depleted T cells, or PBMCs; the material itself was cDNA or gDNA.

V lost 1 base and J 0 bases, leaving 10 bases between the germline ends. Per germline, CDR1 LNHNV and CDR2 YYDKDF (reference sequence). This CDR3 region has 16 residues. Authors' methods: Amplified reference gene primers provided the basis for estimating nucleated cell counts. Measured with immunoSEQ multiplex PCR; TCRdb has only the in-frame clones, and not every one. V and J calls plus clone size are reproduced from that table; the DNA served to infer D and trimming. The sample has around 150,000 clones; about 85% are singletons. The sample consisted of peripheral blood. V usage is TRBV15 and J usage is TRBJ2-1; maybe TRBD1 (6 bases). The clonotype originates from a human donor with acute or convalescent COVID-19. The donor label of this sample is uncertain. DNA of the CDR3: TGTGCCACCAGCAGAGTCGGACAGAGCTCCTACAATGAGCAGTTCTTC. Residues: CATSRVGQSSYNEQFF.